The present T cell receptor beta chain was sequenced within a study of CD8 T cells in ankylosing spondylitis. The CDR3 has 15 amino acids. Trimming pared 4 bases from V and 6 bases from J, leaving 13 bases between. Germline V gene sequence: CDR1 SEHNR, CDR2 FQNEAQ (reference sequence). This clonotype was seen ten or more times. TCRdb itself ran the 5' RACE reads through MiXCR, one entry per CDR3 protein. Altogether over 200,000 distinct CDR3 sequences are present, about 10% being singletons, with the ten largest covering roughly a fifth. Sequencing was carried out using blood, either unsorted or a sorted T cell fraction (not recorded which). The V call is TRBV7-9, the J call TRBJ1-6, with D perhaps TRBD1 (6 bases). The receptor was isolated from a male donor with ankylosing spondylitis or in good health (not recorded which). CDR3 sequence: CASSSVGGSNSPLHF. The CDR3 DNA reads as TGTGCCAGCAGCTCCGTAGGGGGGAGTAATTCACCCCTCCACTTT.